This T cell receptor beta chain originates from a study of CD4 T cells in relation to SARS-CoV-2 and coronaviruses. Study-wide background: After around 10 days of antigen culture, PBMC TCR beta CDR3s were sequenced.

V dropped 2 bases and J dropped 0 bases, with 9 bases sitting between them. In germline, CDR1 is SGHRS, CDR2 YFSETQ. This CDR3 comprises 14 residues. Assay used: immunoSEQ multiplex PCR; TCRdb lists only in-frame clones, some missing. The table has more than 15,000 clones, roughly 82% seen once; the top ten hold roughly a third. A note on this clone: The antigen remains undetermined.

Unexposed donor CD4+ T cells date from about 2011-2019, before the COVID-19 pandemic. CD4+ T cells were isolated from the cells after 10 days of culture. Testing used SARS-CoV-2 S/N and four cold-coronavirus spikes on unexposed-donor CD4+ T cells, cells permitting. This clonotype was obtained from a human donor in good health. The genes are TRBV5-1 and TRBJ2-7; unclear D gene. The specimen sequenced was CD4+ T cells from PBMCs, cultured in vitro. The CDR3 loop is CASSFFTSSYEQYF. Written as DNA, the CDR3 is TGCGCCAGCAGCTTCTTCACAAGCTCCTACGAGCAGTACTTC.